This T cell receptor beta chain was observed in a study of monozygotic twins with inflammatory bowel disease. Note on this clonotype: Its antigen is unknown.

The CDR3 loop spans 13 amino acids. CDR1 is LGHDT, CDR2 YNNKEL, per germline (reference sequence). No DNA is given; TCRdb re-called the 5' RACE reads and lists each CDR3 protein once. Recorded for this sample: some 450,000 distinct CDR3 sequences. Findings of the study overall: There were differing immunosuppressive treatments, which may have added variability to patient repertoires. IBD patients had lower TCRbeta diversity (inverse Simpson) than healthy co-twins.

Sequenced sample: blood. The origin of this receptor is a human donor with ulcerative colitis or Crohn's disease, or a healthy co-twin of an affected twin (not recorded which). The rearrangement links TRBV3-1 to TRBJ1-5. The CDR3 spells CASSQDPNQPQHF.